What follows are 14 T cell receptor beta chains derived from one specimen sequenced in a study of Graves' ophthalmopathy and Graves' hyperthyroidism. RNA transcripts were the source from which TCR beta CDR3 regions were amplified. An initial RT-PCR round employing HTBI primers preceded a second-round multiplex PCR. Via MiXCR, TCRdb re-called the multiplex PCR reads, giving one row per CDR3 protein. Counted here are a few hundred thousand distinct CDR3 sequences, about 35% occurring once; the ten biggest clones make up about 4.6%. The sample consisted of peripheral blood or thyroid tissue (not recorded which). All receptors derive from an adult man with Graves' hyperthyroidism.

At least ten counts were recorded for this clonotype. The chain uses TRBV5-1 and TRBJ2-6, with a tentative D call TRBD1 (5 bases). The V end lost 4 bases, the J end lost 4 bases, and 15 bases lay between the germline ends. The CDR3 has 16 residues. The germline V gene encodes CDR1 SGHRS and CDR2 YFSETQ. DNA for the CDR3: TGCGCCAGCAGCCCAAGGCAGGGCATAGGGGCCAACGTCCTGACTTTC. Translating gives CASSPRQGIGANVLTF.

Points on this clonotype: A much larger clone is a single base away; this may be a read error. J is TRBJ2-1 and V is TRBV7-9; D ambiguous. The CDR3 sequence is 13 residues long. CDR1 and CDR2 from the germline V gene are SEHNR and FQNEAQ (reference sequence). Trimming took off 5 bases at V and 4 bases at J, with 9 bases between the two ends. The CDR3 loop reads CASSTLLYNEQFF. CDR3 nucleotide sequence: TGTGCCAGCAGCACCCTACTATACAATGAGCAGTTCTTC.

A word on this clonotype: One end of the junction does not line up with germline, which may come from a read error. CDR3 loop: CASYPREVSNTEAFF. The DNA of the CDR3 is TGCGCCAGCTACCCCAGGGAGGTTTCGAACACTGAAGCTTTCTTT. The chain recombines TRBV2 with TRBJ1-1, with D perhaps TRBD1 (5 bases). The CDR3 covers 15 residues. CDR1 SNHLY and CDR2 FYNNEI come from the germline V gene.

About this clonotype: It may be a read error: a sequence one base away is much more abundant. This rearrangement joins TRBV5-4 to TRBJ2-5; maybe TRBD2 (5 bases). The CDR3 is made up of 15 amino acids. The germline V gene has CDR1 SGHNT and CDR2 YYREEE (reference sequence). V lost 4 bases and J lost 4, with 17 bases in between. The CDR3 protein is CASSLSLAEGETQYF. The CDR3 nucleotides read TGTGCCAGCAGCCTTTCGCTAGCCGAGGGAGAGACCCAGTACTTC.

This clonotype came up many times. The genes are TRBV10-3 and TRBJ1-3, with a weak D call TRBD1 (6 bases). The V and J ends lost 0 bases and 0 bases respectively, with 12 bases between them. This CDR3 is 17 amino acids long. Germline CDR1 is ENHRY and CDR2 is SYGVKD. CDR3 sequence reads: CAISESTARGSGNTIYF. The CDR3 DNA is TGTGCCATCAGTGAGTCGACGGCCAGGGGCTCTGGAAACACCATATATTTT.

This clonotype was seen more than once but under ten times. This chain joins TRBV12-3 or TRBV12-4 and TRBJ1-2, with TRBD1 identical over 7 bases. The CDR3 has 15 amino acids. J lost 4 bases, V lost 6 bases, and 11 bases had no gene match. As DNA, the CDR3 is TGTGCCAGCAGCCCGACAGGGCTTATTCCCTATGGCTACACCTTC. It encodes CASSPTGLIPYGYTF.

This clonotype was seen only a few times. This chain uses TRBV24-1 with TRBJ2-3, with TRBD2 matching 13 bases. The CDR3 runs to 17 residues. From germline, CDR1 is KGHDR and CDR2 SFDVKD. After removal of 1 base from V and 6 bases from J, the junction contained 6 bases not matched to a gene. Here the CDR3 reads CATSDFGLAGVWDTQYF. CDR3 nucleotide sequence: TGTGCCACCAGTGATTTCGGACTAGCGGGAGTCTGGGATACGCAGTATTTT.

The CDR3, as DNA: TGTGCCAGCACCCCGGGGGTGGGCACAGATACGCAGTATTTT. This gives the protein CASTPGVGTDTQYF. The rearrangement joins TRBV7-6 to TRBJ2-3; perhaps TRBD2 as D (6 bases). Per germline, CDR1 SGHVS and CDR2 FNYEAQ. The CDR3 loop spans 14 amino acids. Between the trimmed V and J ends, which lost 7 bases and 1 base, there was a span of 12 bases.

For this clonotype: At one end, the junction sequence differs from germline, possibly due to a read error. The V and J genes are TRBV2 and TRBJ1-2; 9 nucleotides line up with TRBD1. This CDR3 has 15 amino acids. Germline CDR1 is SNHLY and CDR2 is FYNNEI. CDR3 sequence: CASSSDRGSYYGHTF. CDR3 DNA sequence: TGTGCCAGCAGCTCGGACAGGGGTTCTTACTATGGCCACACCTTC.

This clonotype came up many times. This chain connects TRBV12-5 to TRBJ1-6, with 7 nucleotides matching TRBD1. The CDR3 length is 15 residues. The germline CDR1 and CDR2 sequences are LGHNT and FRNRAP. Losses at the gene ends were 8 bases for V and 7 bases for J; bases not matched to a gene: 11. The CDR3 loop reads CASSPTGVWNSPLHF. In DNA, the CDR3 is TGTGCTAGTAGCCCCACAGGGGTATGGAATTCACCCCTCCACTTT.

In its sample, this clonotype was seen many times. The CDR3 sequence: CSARDRLNEKLFF. The CDR3 DNA sequence: TGCAGTGCTAGGGACAGACTAAATGAAAAACTGTTTTTT. This rearrangement joins TRBV20-1 to TRBJ1-4; possible D gene TRBD1, 6 bases. Germline V lookup: CDR1 DFQATT, CDR2 SNEGSKA (reference sequence). The V and J ends lost 3 bases and 5 bases respectively, with 10 bases between them. CDR3 length: 13 amino acids.

As to this clonotype: At one end the junction does not follow the germline gene, possibly because of a read error. The V gene is TRBV10-1, the J gene TRBJ1-1, with a tentative D call TRBD1 (6 bases). The V gene's germline CDR1 is WNHNN and CDR2 SYGVQD (reference sequence). The CDR3 spans 14 residues. The CDR3 DNA is TGTGCCAGCTCACCTACAGGGCAGAGGACTGAAGCTTTCTTT. Residues: CASSPTGQRTEAFF.

This clonotype was seen a few times. The CDR3 is CASRDTGETEAFF. The CDR3 DNA reads TGTGCCAGCAGGGACACAGGGGAGACTGAAGCTTTCTTT. The chain uses TRBV2 and TRBJ1-1; 7 bases are shared with TRBD1. J lost 5 bases, V lost 6 bases, and 6 bases had no gene match. This CDR3 region has 13 residues. The germline gives CDR1 SNHLY, CDR2 FYNNEI.

In the case of this clonotype: Relative to the germline gene, one junction end is altered; a read error may explain this. The chain uses TRBV10-3 and TRBJ1-1, with 7 bases lining up with TRBD1. Germline CDR1 and CDR2: ENHRY and SYGVKD. This CDR3 contains 14 residues. The CDR3 DNA follows: TGTGCCAGCAGTGAAGAGGCAGGGGGGTCTGAAGCTTTCTTT. Amino acid sequence: CASSEEAGGSEAFF.